This T cell receptor (beta chain) was recorded in a study of a mutant IDH1 vaccine in newly diagnosed glioma (dated by TCRdb to about 2021). For the study in its entirety: In the chemotherapy-containing groups, vaccination started alongside temozolomide cycles, whereas in patients who had radiotherapy alone it started 4-6 weeks after radiotherapy. The roughly 30 treated patients were roughly 62% male and around 40% female, with a mean age of approximately 40 years. Prior to enrollment, standard therapy consisting of radiotherapy alone, temozolomide alone, or radiochemotherapy with temozolomide had been administered to patients, with the combination being received by most patients. Visit V12 was the week-35 safety follow-up and visit V13 was the week-47 end of study. Peripheral blood was drawn at six visits: V03 (baseline), V05, V07, V10, V12 and V13. For exploratory analyses, about two dozen treated patients had longitudinal TCRB deep sequencing done wherever samples were available. On the study overall, not on this receptor specifically: No apparent relationship was observed between pseudoprogression and alterations in the top peripheral T cell clonotypes detected by TCRB sequencing. PBMC samples for TCRB deep sequencing were selected based on availability. The authors stated that sample limitations prevented analyses of patient blood samples from being reproduced. Across multiple MHC alleles, vaccine-induced immune responses were seen in roughly 93% of patients.

According to the study, the label for this sample's time point signals: week 35, safety follow-up. Each vaccine dose was 300 ug of a 20-mer mutant IDH1 peptide in Montanide, given subcutaneously with topical imiquimod. Patients received eight vaccinations in weeks 1, 3, 5, 7, 11, 15, 19 and 23, corresponding to visits V03 through V10. Donors had newly diagnosed WHO grade 3 or 4 IDH1-mutant astrocytomas with loss of nuclear ATRX. The samples were drawn from NOA16, a multicentre, single-arm, open-label phase I trial in Germany that tested a mutant IDH1 peptide vaccine in humans for the first time. The DNeasy Blood and Tissue Kit was used to extract genomic DNA from EDTA blood for TCRB sequencing. The receptor library was made with the immunoSEQ multiplex PCR assay. The hsTCRB Kit was used according to the manufacturer's protocol to amplify rearranged TCR beta chain sequences. Sequencing of TCRB libraries was carried out on an Illumina MiSeq. As for the authors' bioinformatics: Demultiplexing, trimming and gene mapping were performed with the kit vendor's proprietary platform. What TCRdb holds here is the immuneACCESS table cut down to in-frame rearrangements. Part of the clones is not present; checked against another copy, under half of the missing clones reflect an unresolved V gene, and the others are unexplained. That table is the source of V, J and clone size, and D and trimming were worked out from the DNA. The sample table contains about 48,000 clones; only one count was recorded for around four fifths of them. The top ten clones comprise over 6.5% of the sample.

A note on this clone: This receptor's antigen is unknown. There are no base qualities to consult, and no much larger clone falls within one base.

Trimming costs V 1 base and J 1 base, and their ends lie 5 bases apart. The CDR3 numbers 15 residues from cysteine through phenylalanine. The sequence is cut down to CDR3 DNA, 45 bases in frame from base 1. The germline V gene encodes CDR1 LGHNA and CDR2 YNFKEQ. Sequenced material: PBMCs, taken from a glioma patient whose treatment included an IDH1 peptide vaccine. The chain uses TRBV4-2 and TRBJ2-6, with the D gene uncertain. The source is a man between 40 and 49 years old with glioma. CDR3 region: CASSQVLSGANVLTF. The DNA is as follows: TGTGCCAGCAGCCAAGTCCTTTCTGGGGCCAACGTCCTGACTTTC.